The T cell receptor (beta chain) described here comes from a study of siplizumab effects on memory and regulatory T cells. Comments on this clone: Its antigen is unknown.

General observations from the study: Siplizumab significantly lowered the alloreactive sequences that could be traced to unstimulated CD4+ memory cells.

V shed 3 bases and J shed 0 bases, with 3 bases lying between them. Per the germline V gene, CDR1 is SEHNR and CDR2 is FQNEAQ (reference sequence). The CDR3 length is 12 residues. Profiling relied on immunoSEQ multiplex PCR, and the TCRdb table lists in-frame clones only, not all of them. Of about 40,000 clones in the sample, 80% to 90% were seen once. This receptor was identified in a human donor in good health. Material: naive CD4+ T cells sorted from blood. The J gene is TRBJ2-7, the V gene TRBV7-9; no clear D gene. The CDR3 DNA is TGTGCCAGCAGCTTGAGCTCCTACGAGCAGTACTTC. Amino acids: CASSLSSYEQYF.